Detailed here is one T cell receptor (beta chain). The sample belongs to a study of blood T cell repertoires in COVID-19. In the study overall: T cells, B-cell-depleted T cells, or PBMCs provided the cDNA or gDNA that served as material.

Authors' analysis steps: Nucleated cell counts were estimated from reference gene primer amplification. The table came from immunoSEQ multiplex PCR; TCRdb's copy has only in-frame clones and leaves some out. V, J and clone size are taken as reported in that table, and D and trimming were inferred from the DNA itself. In the table there are approximately 110,000 clones, roughly 80% of which are singletons. This sequence was found in a human donor in a cohort sampled during active or convalescent COVID-19. Material: peripheral blood.

The CDR3 region is CASSLRDSNYGYTF. The CDR3 DNA follows: TGTGCCAGCAGTTTACGGGACAGCAACTATGGCTACACCTTC. This chain uses TRBV27 with TRBJ1-2; TRBD1 matches 7 bases. The CDR3 runs to 14 residues. The junction had 2 bases not matched to a gene; V was cut back by 2 bases and J by 2 bases. Germline CDR1 is MNHEY and CDR2 is SMNVEV (reference sequence).